This record looks at one T cell receptor beta chain sequence and its context. The data originate from a study of monozygotic twins with inflammatory bowel disease. CDR3 length: 15 residues. Collection yielded 2.5 to 3 ml of blood per donor. The authors isolated total RNA from whole blood without sorting T cells. Added by template switching were UMIs that each held a 6-nucleotide sample barcode. cDNA encoding TCRalpha and TCRbeta underwent two nested PCRs of roughly 16 and 10 cycles, each of which was followed by bead purification. TCRdb reanalyzed the 5' RACE reads and collapses them to one entry per CDR3 protein, without DNA. Found here are a few hundred thousand distinct CDR3 sequences; the top ten clones hold approximately 2.4%.

This clonotype originated in a human donor with ulcerative colitis or Crohn's disease, or a healthy co-twin of an affected twin (not recorded which). The sample taken for sequencing was blood. The chain combines TRBV12-3 or TRBV12-4 with TRBJ2-3. CDR3 amino acids: CASRSEVFVTDTQYF.